One sample yielded the 22 T cell receptor beta chains listed below, sequenced in a study of cytomegalovirus exposure and HLA in healthy donors. The assay was immunoSEQ multiplex PCR, and TCRdb's table has in-frame clones only and misses some. This table holds approximately 190,000 clones, around 80% found once. Sequenced input: PBMCs. All receptors derive from a woman in her 30s in good health and CMV-seropositive.

This clone was seen more than once but under ten times. The CDR3 DNA reads TGTGCCTGGAGGTTAGGTAGCGGGGGACTCATCCAAGAGACCCAGTACTTC. Translated: CAWRLGSGGLIQETQYF. V is TRBV30 and J is TRBJ2-5; TRBD2 agrees at 9 bases. Trimming at V came to 3 bases and at J to 1 base, leaving 12 bases not matched to a gene. CDR3 length: 17 residues. Germline values: CDR1 GTSNPN, CDR2 SVGIG (reference sequence).

This clone was observed a single time. The gene calls are TRBV28 and TRBJ2-1, with D tentatively TRBD2 (6 bases). Looked up from germline, CDR1 is MDHEN and CDR2 is SYDVKM. There are 13 residues in the CDR3. Trimming took off 8 bases at V and 6 bases at J, with 14 bases between the two ends. The CDR3 DNA sequence: TGTGCCAGCTTACACCCAGCGGGCAATGAGCAGTTCTTC. It is translated as CASLHPAGNEQFF.

This clone was seen a few times. The rearrangement joins TRBV19 to TRBJ1-4, with D hard to call. V gave up 7 bases and J gave up 2 bases, with 8 bases separating them. Looked up from germline, CDR1 is LNHDA and CDR2 is SQIVND (reference sequence). The CDR3 contains 13 residues. CDR3: CASKADTNEKLFF. CDR3 coding DNA: TGTGCCAGTAAAGCGGATACTAATGAAAAACTGTTTTTT.

This clone was detected once. This rearrangement joins TRBV11-3 to TRBJ2-7, with TRBD1 matching over 7 bases. Germline loops: CDR1 SGHNT, CDR2 YENEEA. This CDR3 is built from 13 residues. V shed 5 bases and J 7 bases; nucleotides not matched to a gene: 8. The CDR3, as DNA: TGTGCCAGCAGCCCGAGGCAGGGGGAAGAGCAGTACTTC. Amino acids: CASSPRQGEEQYF. Using reference TRBV11-3 and TRBJ2-7 for the parts outside the CDR3, the full variable domain is EAGVVQSPRYKIIEKKQPVAFWCNPISGHNTLYWYLQNLGQGPELLIRYENEEAVDDSQLPKDRFSAERLKGVDSTLKIQPAELGDSAVYLCASSPRQGEEQYFGPGTRLTVT.

CDR3: CASSRRSGTPESQHF. The CDR3 coding sequence is TGTGCCAGCAGCCGTAGGTCCGGGACACCGGAGTCCCAGCATTTT. The chain combines TRBV7-2 with TRBJ1-5, with D possibly being TRBD1 (6 bases). Germline values: CDR1 SGHTA, CDR2 FQGNSA. The CDR3 consists of 15 residues. V was pared by 5 bases and J by 11 bases, with 22 bases between.

The chain links TRBV5-6 to TRBJ2-7, with 11 nucleotides matching TRBD1. Looked up from germline, CDR1 is SGHDT and CDR2 is YYEEEE. With V trimmed by 4 bases and J by 12 bases, 12 bases remained unmatched. The CDR3 extends over 14 amino acids. CDR3 sequence: CASSPGTGGSVPYF. In nucleotides, the CDR3 is TGTGCCAGCAGCCCCGGGACAGGGGGTTCAGTCCCGTACTTC.

This chain joins TRBV7-9 and TRBJ1-1; no reliable D call. The CDR3 contains 15 residues. V dropped 5 bases and J dropped 0 bases, with 13 bases sitting between them. Per the germline V gene, CDR1 is SEHNR and CDR2 is FQNEAQ (reference sequence). CDR3 nucleotide sequence: TGTGCCAGCAGCCAAGGCACAGTAATGAACACTGAAGCTTTCTTT. Its protein product is CASSQGTVMNTEAFF.

This clone was seen once. The V call is TRBV29-1, the J call TRBJ1-1; D is possibly TRBD1 (5 bases). V was cut by 0 bases and J by 3 bases, with 14 bases left in between. This CDR3 is 15 amino acids long. Germline V lookup: CDR1 SQVTM, CDR2 ANQGSEA. DNA of the CDR3: TGCAGCGTTGAAGATCACGGGAGGGGATACACTGAAGCTTTCTTT. It translates to CSVEDHGRGYTEAFF.

This clone was seen only once. The gene calls are TRBV2 and TRBJ2-6; D is uncertain. The CDR3 is 14 amino acids. Germline CDR1 reads SNHLY; CDR2 reads FYNNEI. The germline V and J ends were trimmed by 9 bases and 2 bases, with 11 bases remaining between them. As DNA, the CDR3 is TGTGCCAGTAATCAGGCCACTGGGGCCAACGTCCTGACTTTC. Amino acids: CASNQATGANVLTF. The full variable domain, completed using reference TRBV2 and TRBJ2-6, is EPEVTQTPSHQVTQMGQEVILRCVPISNHLYFYWYRQILGQKVEFLVSFYNNEISEKSEIFDDQFSVERPDGSNFTLKIRSTKLEDSAMYFCASNQATGANVLTFGAGSRLTVL.

As DNA, the CDR3 is TGTGCCAGCAGCTTAAAGAGGGAAGGGGGCGAGCAGTACTTC. As protein: CASSLKREGGEQYF. The chain recombines TRBV7-9 with TRBJ2-7, with TRBD1 as a possible D gene (6 bases). This CDR3 has 14 residues. Trimming left V 2 bases short and J 6 bases short, with 14 bases between. Germline CDR1 is SEHNR and CDR2 is FQNEAQ (reference sequence).

The rearrangement joins TRBV5-1 to TRBJ1-4; D may be TRBD1 (6 bases). The germline gives CDR1 SGHRS, CDR2 YFSETQ. The CDR3 loop spans 15 amino acids. V lost 2 bases and J lost 7, with 15 bases in between. The CDR3 nucleotides are TGCGCCAGCAGCTTAGAAACAGGGTCGGGTGAAAAACTGTTTTTT. As protein: CASSLETGSGEKLFF.

V usage is TRBV28 and J usage is TRBJ2-7; D is unclear. CDR1 and CDR2 from the germline V gene are MDHEN and SYDVKM. The CDR3 spans 11 residues. V lost 5 bases and J 3 bases, leaving 5 bases between the germline ends. The CDR3 DNA reads as TGTGCCAGCAGTACAGACTACGAGCAGTACTTC. This translates into CASSTDYEQYF.

The J gene is TRBJ1-1, the V gene TRBV7-9, with a possible D match to TRBD1 (5 bases). Germline V CDR1 and CDR2: SEHNR, FQNEAQ (reference sequence). The CDR3 contains 14 residues. Trimming removed 5 bases from V and 3 bases from J, with 13 bases in between. The CDR3 region has the DNA TGTGCCAGCAGCCGTTCCGGGGGGGACACTGAAGCTTTCTTT. Its protein is CASSRSGGDTEAFF.

V usage is TRBV18 and J usage is TRBJ2-7; TRBD1 aligns across 7 bases. The CDR3 runs to 12 residues. In germline, CDR1 is KGHSH, CDR2 LQKENI. Trimming cost V 8 bases and J 5 bases; bases outside gene matches: 6. CDR3 coding DNA: TGTGCCAGCAATCAGGGGGACCACGAGCAGTACTTC. Translated: CASNQGDHEQYF.

The CDR3 nucleotides read TGTGCCAGCACCCTATTACAGGACTATGGCTACACCTTC. Protein sequence: CASTLLQDYGYTF. This rearrangement joins TRBV6-6 to TRBJ1-2; perhaps TRBD1 as D (5 bases). The CDR3 contains 13 residues. The germline V gene has CDR1 MNHNY and CDR2 SVGAGI (reference sequence). V was clipped by 7 bases and J by 3 bases, with 12 bases between them.

This clone has a handful of counts. The chain carries TRBV5-1 and TRBJ2-1; TRBD2 agrees at 14 bases. The CDR3 consists of 17 residues. V lost 4 bases and J lost 7; bases outside the gene matches: 10. Germline V lookup: CDR1 SGHRS, CDR2 YFSETQ. The CDR3 reads CASSKGLAGDPPNEQFF. In DNA form, the CDR3 reads TGCGCCAGCAGCAAGGGACTAGCGGGAGATCCCCCAAATGAGCAGTTCTTC.

The V call is TRBV7-2, the J call TRBJ2-5, with 10 bases identical to TRBD2. The ends lost 0 bases at V and 1 base at J; junction bases unmatched: 2. Germline values: CDR1 SGHTA, CDR2 FQGNSA. This CDR3 is built from 16 residues. The CDR3 reads CASSLAVAGGQETQYF. The CDR3 coding sequence is TGTGCCAGCAGCTTAGCGGTAGCGGGAGGCCAAGAGACCCAGTACTTC.

The chain has TRBV29-1 and TRBJ2-2, with D possibly TRBD1 on 5 matching bases. Germline V gives CDR1 SQVTM, CDR2 ANQGSEA. The CDR3 is made up of 13 amino acids. The V gene lost 6 bases and the J gene lost 0 bases, with 8 bases spanning the gap. This CDR3 is CSVGLTNTGELFF. CDR3 nucleotide sequence: TGCAGCGTGGGGCTAACGAACACCGGGGAGCTGTTTTTT.

The J gene is TRBJ2-7, the V gene TRBV28; TRBD1 agrees at 8 bases. This CDR3 region has 13 residues. V was clipped by 8 bases and J by 2 bases; unmatched bases: 5. CDR1 is MDHEN and CDR2 is SYDVKM in the germline V gene. The chain's CDR3 is CASLSDRAYEQYF. The CDR3 DNA reads TGTGCCAGCCTATCGGACAGGGCCTACGAGCAGTACTTC.

This clone was seen just once. The chain is built from TRBV30 and TRBJ1-2, with D possibly TRBD1 on 6 matching bases. Germline CDR1 GTSNPN, CDR2 SVGIG (reference sequence). V lost 2 bases, J lost 8 bases, and 15 bases lay in between. The CDR3 runs to 13 residues. The chain's CDR3 is CAWSKGAGVGYTF. CDR3 nucleotides: TGTGCCTGGAGTAAAGGGGCAGGGGTGGGCTACACCTTC.

This chain joins TRBV5-1 and TRBJ1-2; D uncertain. The CDR3 consists of 15 residues. The germline CDR1 and CDR2 sequences are SGHRS and YFSETQ. V lost 4 bases and J 4 bases, leaving 17 bases between the germline ends. CDR3 amino acids: CASSVATYRGYGYTF. For the CDR3, the DNA is TGCGCCAGCAGCGTGGCAACCTATAGAGGCTATGGCTACACCTTC.

V is TRBV7-9 and J is TRBJ2-7, with D maybe TRBD2 (6 bases). From germline, CDR1 is SEHNR and CDR2 FQNEAQ (reference sequence). The CDR3 loop spans 14 amino acids. V was trimmed by 1 base and J by 3 bases, leaving 10 bases between them. The CDR3 DNA is TGTGCCAGCAGCTTAGTGGAGGGTGGCTACGAGCAGTACTTC. Its protein is CASSLVEGGYEQYF.